This is a list of T cell receptor beta chains from one sample in a study of OX40 agonist ivuxolimab in advanced cancers. Profiled with immunoSEQ multiplex PCR; TCRdb holds only in-frame clones, not every one. Of 30,000 to 35,000 clones listed, roughly 80% are singletons. This specimen was CD4+ or CD8+ T cells sorted from blood, taken in a trial of the OX40 agonist ivuxolimab. The receptor set was obtained from an adult with an advanced solid tumor such as melanoma, head and neck, liver or kidney cancer. Both conserved end residues are part of each CDR3. The D gene is left open where the match is weak. Clone size is not always given. Where it is, it says once, few, many or a class for expanded clones.

TRBV5-1	-	-	TRBJ1-3	TGCGCCAGCAGCTTGACACAGGGTGGAAACACCATATATTTT	CASSLTQGGNTIYF
TRBV29-1	-	TRBD1	TRBJ2-7	TGCAGCGCAGCATCCGGGACAGGCTCCTACGAGCAGTACTTC	CSAASGTGSYEQYF
TRBV5-8	-	-	TRBJ2-7	TGTGCCAGCAGCTTGACAGGGTTGATCTCCTACGAGCAGTACTTC	CASSLTGLISYEQYF
TRBV2	-	TRBD2	TRBJ2-1	TGTGCCAGCAGTAAGTCGATGAGGCTAGCGGGAGAGTTCCTCCGTAATGAGCAGTTCTTC	CASSKSMRLAGEFLRNEQFF
TRBV6-6	-	-	TRBJ1-5	TGTGCCAGCAGTACCCCGACGTCCAATCAGCCCCAGCATTTT	CASSTPTSNQPQHF
TRBV28	-	-	TRBJ1-1	TGTGCCAGCGGGTATAGGATGAACACTGAAGCTTTCTTT	CASGYRMNTEAFF
TRBV29-1	-	TRBD1	TRBJ1-3	TGCAGCGTTGATGGGACAGGGTCCGGAAACACCATATATTTT	CSVDGTGSGNTIYF
TRBV18	-	TRBD2	TRBJ2-7	TGTGCCAGCTCACCACGAGGTGGAAGGGAGGGCGAGCAGTACTTC	CASSPRGGREGEQYF
TRBV18	-	-	TRBJ1-1	TGTGCCAGCTCACCAGTGACAGGGAACACTGAAGCTTTCTTT	CASSPVTGNTEAFF
TRBV7-8	once	TRBD1	TRBJ2-7	TGTGCCAGCAGCTTTGGGACAGGGGCGACCTCCTACGAGCAGTACTTC	CASSFGTGATSYEQYF
TRBV5-4	-	-	TRBJ2-3	TGTGCCAGCAGCTTGGCAGATGATACGCAGTATTTT	CASSLADDTQYF
TRBV6-5	once	TRBD1	TRBJ2-7	TGTGCCAGCAGTAGACGACAGGGGGCCCACTACGAGCAGTACTTC	CASSRRQGAHYEQYF
TRBV21-1	-	-	TRBJ2-6	TGTGCCAGCCGCTTTTTTTTAGGGGGGGCCAACGTCCTGACTTTC	CASRFFLGGANVLTF
TRBV5-8	-	-	TRBJ1-1	TGTGCCAGCAGCCCTCGCCGGGTTGAAGCTTTCTTT	CASSPRRVEAFF
TRBV2	-	-	TRBJ1-5	TGTGCCAGCAGTGAAGAAGGGTCCAGCAATCAGCCCCAGCATTTT	CASSEEGSSNQPQHF
TRBV15	once	TRBD1	TRBJ1-2	TGTGCCACCAGCAGAGCCGGGACAGCAATTAACTATGGCTACACCTTC	CATSRAGTAINYGYTF
TRBV11-3	-	-	TRBJ2-1	TGTGCCAGCAGCTCTCAGACCTACAATGAGCAGTTCTTC	CASSSQTYNEQFF
TRBV5-1	-	-	TRBJ1-3	TGCGCCAGCAAGTTAGATTCCTCTGGAAACACCATATATTTT	CASKLDSSGNTIYF
TRBV6-5	-	-	TRBJ1-5	TGTGCCAGCAGTTACAGGGGGAATCAGCCCCAGCATTTT	CASSYRGNQPQHF
TRBV27	-	-	TRBJ1-3	TGTGCCAGCAGTTTAAGGTACGGCGGAGACACCATATATTTT	CASSLRYGGDTIYF
TRBV14	once	-	TRBJ2-5	TGTGCCAGCAGCCTGCAGGGCCCAGAGACCCAGTACTTC	CASSLQGPETQYF
TRBV7-3	-	-	TRBJ1-1	TGTGCCAGCACCGGCCTCGAGGAAGCTTTCTTT	CASTGLEEAFF
TRBV28	-	-	TRBJ2-7	TGTGCCAGCTTTGGGGGGTACGAGCAGTACTTC	CASFGGYEQYF
TRBV7-7	-	TRBD2	TRBJ2-1	TGTGCTAGCAGCTTAGCGGGAGGAGGGTGGAATGAGCAGTTCTTC	CASSLAGGGWNEQFF
TRBV7-2	few	TRBD1	TRBJ2-1	TGTGCCAGCAGCTTAGACCAGGGGGCTAATGAGCAGTTCTTC	CASSLDQGANEQFF
TRBV6-1	-	-	TRBJ1-2	TGTGCCAGCACCGGATCCCGGGGGAAAGAGGGCTACACCTTC	CASTGSRGKEGYTF
TRBV5-1	-	TRBD1	TRBJ2-1	TGCGCCAGCAGCTTAGGACAGGGGTGGTCGGAGCAGTTCTTC	CASSLGQGWSEQFF
TRBV7-2	-	TRBD1	TRBJ2-3	TGTGCCAGCAAGGACAGGCTAGGGGATACGCAGTATTTT	CASKDRLGDTQYF
TRBV5-1	once	-	TRBJ2-1	TGCGCCAGCTGGGCAGGTACGGGAAGGTACAATGAGCAGTTCTTC	CASWAGTGRYNEQFF
TRBV29-1	-	-	TRBJ2-7	TGCAGCGTTAAGGGTGCCCCCTACGAGCAGTACTTC	CSVKGAPYEQYF
TRBV20-1	few	-	TRBJ2-5	TGCGCCTGCGTCCGACAAGAGACCCAGTACTTC	CACVRQETQYF
TRBV19	-	-	TRBJ2-7	TGTGCTACGACACGGGGATCGACCTACGAGCAGTACTTC	CATTRGSTYEQYF
TRBV7-9	-	-	TRBJ2-2	TGTGCCAGCAGTTGGGGCGGGCCCACCGGGGAGCTGTTTTTT	CASSWGGPTGELFF
TRBV9	-	-	TRBJ1-1	TGTGCCAGCAGCGTACAGGTCTCGAACACTGAAGCTTTCTTT	CASSVQVSNTEAFF
TRBV27	-	TRBD1	TRBJ1-4	TGTGCCAGCAAATACCGGGACAGCGACCGGATACTGTTTTTT	CASKYRDSDRILFF
TRBV28	-	-	TRBJ1-2	TGTGCCAGCAGCCCCCTCGGGGTTGGACGAGGCTACACCTTC	CASSPLGVGRGYTF
TRBV7-2	-	-	TRBJ1-2	TGTGCCAGCAGCTTAGACCTAGCCGGAGGTCGAAACTATGGCTACACCTTC	CASSLDLAGGRNYGYTF
TRBV5-1	-	TRBD2	TRBJ2-3	TGCGCCAGCACTGCGGGGGGGAACACAGATACGCAGTATTTT	CASTAGGNTDTQYF
TRBV7-9	few	-	TRBJ1-1	TGTGCCAGCAGCTTTTCAGGGTCGTCTTGGACTGAAGCTTTCTTT	CASSFSGSSWTEAFF
TRBV10-3	-	-	TRBJ2-7	TGTGCCATCAGTGATGTGCGGGAGCAGTACTTC	CAISDVREQYF
TRBV18	-	-	TRBJ2-7	TGTGCCAGCTCACCACGCCGGTTCTCCTACGAGCAGTACTTC	CASSPRRFSYEQYF
TRBV6-4	few	-	TRBJ2-7	TGTGCCAGCAGTGAGACTACAGGGCCCATATCCTACGAGCAGTACTTC	CASSETTGPISYEQYF
TRBV20-1	-	-	TRBJ2-7	TGCAGTGCTAGAAGAGATTACGAGCAGTACTTC	CSARRDYEQYF
TRBV6-5	once	TRBD1	TRBJ1-2	TGTGCCAGCCACACGACAGGGGGAAGCTACACCTTC	CASHTTGGSYTF